Listed here is a single T cell receptor (beta chain). Its antigen has not been determined. No qualities accompany the bases; no much larger clone lies one base away. This entry comes from a study of radiotherapy plus CTLA-4 blockade in lung cancer (dated by TCRdb to the late 2010s). A note on the overall study: Objective responses occurred in roughly a sixth of enrolled patients, and 25% to 40% achieved disease control.

The library was made by the immunoSEQ multiplex PCR assay. TCRdb holds this immuneACCESS table with in-frame rearrangements only. Some clones are missing; in checked studies, unresolved V genes explain under half, and the rest has no known cause. For this sample the table gives approximately 69,000 clones, of which around 73% were detected only once. About 6.6% of the sample is in the top ten clones. The study tested focal radiation therapy combined with CTLA-4 blockade (ipilimumab) in patients with chemo-refractory metastatic non-small-cell lung cancer. V gives up 0 bases and J gives up 4 bases, and the segment between their germline ends measures 28 bases. CDR1 and CDR2 are read off the germline V gene as MNHNS and SASEGT. The CDR3 runs 20 amino acids, cysteine and phenylalanine included. Only the CDR3 region is kept as DNA, spanning 60 bases read in frame from base 1. What the research found in general, with its limitations: After treatment with radiotherapy and ipilimumab, TCR clones that originated in tumors expanded in peripheral blood. Increased serum interferon-beta after radiation, together with early dynamic changes in blood T cell clones, were reported to be the strongest predictors of response.

This chain is built from TRBV6-1 and TRBJ2-7; TRBD2 is perhaps the D gene, given 6 matching bases. The sample consisted of peripheral blood, taken from a patient treated with radiotherapy plus ipilimumab. This TCR was sampled from a human donor with non-small cell lung cancer who had a complete response to radiotherapy plus ipilimumab. CDR3 loop: CASSEARFQQVLRGRYEQYF. The DNA sequence is as follows: TGTGCCAGCAGTGAAGCGCGTTTTCAACAGGTCCTAAGAGGGAGGTACGAGCAGTACTTC.